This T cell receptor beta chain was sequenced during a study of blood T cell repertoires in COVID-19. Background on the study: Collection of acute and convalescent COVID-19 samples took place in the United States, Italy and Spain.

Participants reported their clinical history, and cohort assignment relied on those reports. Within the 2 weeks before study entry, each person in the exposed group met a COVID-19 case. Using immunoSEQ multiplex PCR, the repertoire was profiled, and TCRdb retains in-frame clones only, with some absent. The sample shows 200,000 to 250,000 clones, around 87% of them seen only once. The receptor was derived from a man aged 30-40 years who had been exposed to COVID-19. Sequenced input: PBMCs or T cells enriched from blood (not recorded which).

CDR3 DNA sequence: TGTGCCAGCTCACCGGGGGGGGAGGCCACTGAAGCTTTCTTT. Residues: CASSPGGEATEAFF. V and J are TRBV18 and TRBJ1-1; D may be TRBD1 (5 bases). Germline V gene data show CDR1 as KGHSH and CDR2 as LQKENI. The CDR3 is made up of 14 amino acids. The V end was cut by 3 bases, the J end by 4 bases, with 12 bases between. Full variable domain (rest looked up from reference TRBV18 and TRBJ1-1): NAGVMQNPRHLVRRRGQEARLRCSPMKGHSHVYWYRQLPEEGLKFMVYLQKENIIDESGMPKERFSAEFPKEGPSILRIQQVVRGDSAAYFCASSPGGEATEAFFGQGTRLTVV.